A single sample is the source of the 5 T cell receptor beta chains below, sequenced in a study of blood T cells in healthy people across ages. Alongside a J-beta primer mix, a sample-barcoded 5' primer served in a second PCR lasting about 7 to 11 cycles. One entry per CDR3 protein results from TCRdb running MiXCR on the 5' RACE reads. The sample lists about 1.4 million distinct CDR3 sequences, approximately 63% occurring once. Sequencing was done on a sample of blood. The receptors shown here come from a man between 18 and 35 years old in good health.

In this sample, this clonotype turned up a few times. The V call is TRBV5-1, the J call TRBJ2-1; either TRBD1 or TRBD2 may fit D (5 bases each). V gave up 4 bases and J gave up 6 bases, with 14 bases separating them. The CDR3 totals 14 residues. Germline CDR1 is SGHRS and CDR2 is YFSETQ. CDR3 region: CASSMGYGGNEQFF. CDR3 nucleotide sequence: TGCGCCAGCAGCATGGGATATGGGGGCAATGAGCAGTTCTTC.

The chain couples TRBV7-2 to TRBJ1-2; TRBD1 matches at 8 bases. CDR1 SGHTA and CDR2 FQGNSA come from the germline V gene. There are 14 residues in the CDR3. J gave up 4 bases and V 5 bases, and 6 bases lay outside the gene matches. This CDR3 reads CASSATGGTYGYTF. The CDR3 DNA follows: TGTGCCAGCAGCGCCACAGGGGGGACCTATGGCTACACCTTC.

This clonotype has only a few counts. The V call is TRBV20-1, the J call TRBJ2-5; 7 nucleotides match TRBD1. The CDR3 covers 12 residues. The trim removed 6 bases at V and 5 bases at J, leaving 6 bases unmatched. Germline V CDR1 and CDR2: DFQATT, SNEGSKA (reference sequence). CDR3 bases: TGCAGTGCCCCTCGGGGACAGGAGACCCAGTACTTC. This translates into CSAPRGQETQYF.

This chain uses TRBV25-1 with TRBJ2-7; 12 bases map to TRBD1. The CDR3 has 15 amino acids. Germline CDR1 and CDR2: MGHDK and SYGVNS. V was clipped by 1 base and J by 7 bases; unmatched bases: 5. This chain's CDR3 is CASSELGTGGIEQYF. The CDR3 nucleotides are TGTGCCAGCAGTGAATTGGGGACAGGGGGCATAGAGCAGTACTTC.

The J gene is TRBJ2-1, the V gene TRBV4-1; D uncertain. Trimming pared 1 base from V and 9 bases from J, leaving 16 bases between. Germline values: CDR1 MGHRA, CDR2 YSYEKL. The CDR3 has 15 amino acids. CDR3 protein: CASSQARIRPGEQFF. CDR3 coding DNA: TGCGCCAGCAGCCAAGCCCGGATCAGACCCGGTGAGCAGTTCTTC.